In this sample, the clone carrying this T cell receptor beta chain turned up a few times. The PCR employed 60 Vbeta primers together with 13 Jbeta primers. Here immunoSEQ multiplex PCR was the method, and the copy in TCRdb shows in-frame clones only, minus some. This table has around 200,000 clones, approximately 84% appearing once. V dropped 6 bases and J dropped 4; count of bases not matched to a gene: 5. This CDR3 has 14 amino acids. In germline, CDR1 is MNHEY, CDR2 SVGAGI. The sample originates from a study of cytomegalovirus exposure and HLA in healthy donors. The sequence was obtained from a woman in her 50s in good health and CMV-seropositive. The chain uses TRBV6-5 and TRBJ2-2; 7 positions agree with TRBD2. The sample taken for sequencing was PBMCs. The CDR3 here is CASRDGGSTGELFF. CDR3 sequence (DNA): TGTGCCAGCAGAGACGGGGGGAGCACCGGGGAGCTGTTTTTT.